This T cell receptor beta chain was profiled in a study of identifying expanded T cells in peripheral blood. The study, taken as a whole, reports: Technical replicates showed approximately 1.2 changed clones; roughly two weeks about 16.4; four weeks 19. Across healthy donors, higher total template counts meant significantly greater approximately 2-week count variance.

Sequencing was performed with immunoSEQ multiplex PCR; in TCRdb, only in-frame clones are kept and a portion is missing. Of approximately 83,000 clones in the sample, 70% to 90% were seen once. As for this clone: What it binds is unknown.

The length of the CDR3 is 15 residues. V gave up 0 bases and J gave up 5 bases, with 11 bases separating them. Germline values: CDR1 MNHEY, CDR2 SVGAGI. During the collection period, no donor immune events like infections were recorded. The origin of this receptor is a person aged 18-69 years in good health. The chain links TRBV6-5 to TRBJ1-5, with D possibly TRBD1 on 6 matching bases. The sample taken for sequencing was blood. CDR3 sequence reads: CASSYSGGQHQPQHF. The CDR3 DNA follows: TGTGCCAGCAGTTACTCAGGCGGACAGCATCAGCCCCAGCATTTT.